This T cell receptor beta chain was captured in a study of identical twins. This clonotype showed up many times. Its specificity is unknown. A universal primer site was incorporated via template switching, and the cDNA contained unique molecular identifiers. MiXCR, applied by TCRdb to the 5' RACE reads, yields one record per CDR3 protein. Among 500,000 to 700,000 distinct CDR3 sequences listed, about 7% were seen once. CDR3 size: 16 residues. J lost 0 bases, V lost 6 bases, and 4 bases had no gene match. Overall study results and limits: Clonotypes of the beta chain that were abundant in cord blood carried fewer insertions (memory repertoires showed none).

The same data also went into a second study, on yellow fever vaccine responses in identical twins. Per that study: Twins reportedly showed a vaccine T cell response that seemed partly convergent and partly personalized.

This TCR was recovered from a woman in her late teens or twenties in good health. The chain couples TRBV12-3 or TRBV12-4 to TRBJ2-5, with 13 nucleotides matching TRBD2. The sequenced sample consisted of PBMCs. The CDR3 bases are TGTGCCAGCAGCCCACTAGCGGGGGGGTACCAAGAGACCCAGTACTTC. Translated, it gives CASSPLAGGYQETQYF.